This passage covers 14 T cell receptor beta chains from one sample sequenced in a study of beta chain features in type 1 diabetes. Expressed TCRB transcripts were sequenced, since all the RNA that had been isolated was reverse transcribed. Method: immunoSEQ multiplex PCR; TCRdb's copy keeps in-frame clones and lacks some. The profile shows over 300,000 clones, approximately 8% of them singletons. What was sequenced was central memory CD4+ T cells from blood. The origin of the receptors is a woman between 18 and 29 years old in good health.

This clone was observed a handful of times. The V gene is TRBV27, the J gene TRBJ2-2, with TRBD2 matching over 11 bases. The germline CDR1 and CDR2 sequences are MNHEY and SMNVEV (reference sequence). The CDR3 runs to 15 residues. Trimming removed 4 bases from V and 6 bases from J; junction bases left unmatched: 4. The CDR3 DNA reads TGTGCCAGCAGTTCTAGCGGGAGGCGGTCCGGGGAGCTGTTTTTT. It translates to CASSSSGRRSGELFF.

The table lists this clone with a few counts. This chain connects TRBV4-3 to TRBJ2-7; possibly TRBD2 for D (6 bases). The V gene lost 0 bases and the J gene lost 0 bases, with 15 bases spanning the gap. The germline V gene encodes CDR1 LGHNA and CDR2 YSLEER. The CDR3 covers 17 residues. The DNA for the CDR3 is TGCGCCAGCAGCCAAGATCTTAAGGCGGGGAGCTCCTACGAGCAGTACTTC. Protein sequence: CASSQDLKAGSSYEQYF.

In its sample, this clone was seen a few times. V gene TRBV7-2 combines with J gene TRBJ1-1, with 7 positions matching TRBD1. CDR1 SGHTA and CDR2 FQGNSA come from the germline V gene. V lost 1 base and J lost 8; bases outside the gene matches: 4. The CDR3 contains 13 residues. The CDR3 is CASSLGWGQEAFF. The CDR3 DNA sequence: TGTGCCAGCAGCTTAGGGTGGGGACAGGAAGCTTTCTTT.

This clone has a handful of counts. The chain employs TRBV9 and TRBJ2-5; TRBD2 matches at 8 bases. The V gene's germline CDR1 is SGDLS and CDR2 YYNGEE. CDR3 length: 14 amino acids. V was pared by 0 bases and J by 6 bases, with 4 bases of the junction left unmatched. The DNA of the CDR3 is TGTGCCAGCAGCGTAGAAACGGGAGGGAAGACCCAGTACTTC. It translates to CASSVETGGKTQYF.

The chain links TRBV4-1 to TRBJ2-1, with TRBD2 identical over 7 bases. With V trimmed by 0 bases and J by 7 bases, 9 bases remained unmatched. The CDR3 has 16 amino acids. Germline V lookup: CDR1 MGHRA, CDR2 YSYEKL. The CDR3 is CASSQDPGGRGNEQFF. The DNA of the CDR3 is TGCGCCAGCAGCCAAGATCCTGGCGGGAGAGGTAATGAGCAGTTCTTC.

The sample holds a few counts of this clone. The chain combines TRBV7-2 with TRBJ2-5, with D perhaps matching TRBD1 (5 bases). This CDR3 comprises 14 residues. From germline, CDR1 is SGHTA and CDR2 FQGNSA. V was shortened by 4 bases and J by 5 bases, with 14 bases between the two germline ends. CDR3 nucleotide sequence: TGTGCCAGCAGCTCAAGTGGGGCACGGGAGACCCAGTACTTC. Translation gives CASSSSGARETQYF.

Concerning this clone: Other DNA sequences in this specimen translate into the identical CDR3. The CDR3 region is CSAYKETQYF. The DNA for the CDR3 is TGCAGTGCTTATAAAGAGACCCAGTACTTC. This chain connects TRBV20-1 to TRBJ2-5; no definite D call. The CDR3 runs 10 residues. The V gene's germline CDR1 is DFQATT and CDR2 SNEGSKA (reference sequence). The V end was cut by 5 bases, the J end by 3 bases, with 4 bases between.

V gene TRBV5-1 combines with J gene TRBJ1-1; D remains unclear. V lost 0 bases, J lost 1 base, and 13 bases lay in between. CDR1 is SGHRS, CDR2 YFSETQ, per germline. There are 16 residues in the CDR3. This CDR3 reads CASSLAIVRANTEAFF. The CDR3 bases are TGCGCCAGCAGCTTGGCCATCGTAAGAGCGAACACTGAAGCTTTCTTT.

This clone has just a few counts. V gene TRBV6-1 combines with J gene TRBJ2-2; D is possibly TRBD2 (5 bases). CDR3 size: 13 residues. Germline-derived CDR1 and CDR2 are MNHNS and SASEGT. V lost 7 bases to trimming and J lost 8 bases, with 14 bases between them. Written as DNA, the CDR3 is TGTGCCAGCATCCGGACTCTATCGGGGGAGCTGTTTTTT. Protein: CASIRTLSGELFF.

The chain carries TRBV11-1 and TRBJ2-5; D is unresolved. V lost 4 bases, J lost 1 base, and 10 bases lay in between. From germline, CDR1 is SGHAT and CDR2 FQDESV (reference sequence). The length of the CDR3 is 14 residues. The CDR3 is CASSSQRIQETQYF. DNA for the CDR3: TGTGCCAGCAGCTCCCAGAGGATCCAAGAGACCCAGTACTTC.

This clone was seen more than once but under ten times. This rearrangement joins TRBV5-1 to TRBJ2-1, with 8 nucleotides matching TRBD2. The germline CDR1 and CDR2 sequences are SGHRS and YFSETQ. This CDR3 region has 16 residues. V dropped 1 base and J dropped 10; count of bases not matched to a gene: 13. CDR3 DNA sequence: TGCGCCAGCAGCTTGTATCTGGCGGGAGGCCCAAACGAGCAGTTCTTC. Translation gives CASSLYLAGGPNEQFF.

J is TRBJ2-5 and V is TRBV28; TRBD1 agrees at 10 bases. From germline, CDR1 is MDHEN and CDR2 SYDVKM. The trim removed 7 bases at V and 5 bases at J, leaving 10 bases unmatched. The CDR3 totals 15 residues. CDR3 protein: CASTSRGQGSETQYF. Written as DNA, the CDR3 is TGTGCCAGCACCTCTAGGGGACAGGGGTCCGAGACCCAGTACTTC.

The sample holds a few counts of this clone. The CDR3 region has the DNA TGTGCCAGTAGTAAAGCCGGGACAGGGGTTAATGAGCAGTTCTTC. Its protein is CASSKAGTGVNEQFF. The J gene is TRBJ2-1, the V gene TRBV19, with 10 bases aligning to TRBD1. Per germline, CDR1 LNHDA and CDR2 SQIVND (reference sequence). The CDR3 has 15 amino acids. The trim removed 4 bases at V and 7 bases at J, leaving 7 bases unmatched.

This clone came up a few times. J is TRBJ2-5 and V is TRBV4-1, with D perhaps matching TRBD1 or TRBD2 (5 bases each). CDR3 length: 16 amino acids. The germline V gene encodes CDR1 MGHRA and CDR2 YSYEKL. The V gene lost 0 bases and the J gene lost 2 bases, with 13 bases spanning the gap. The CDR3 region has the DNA TGCGCCAGCAGCCAAGATCAACAGAGGGGTCAAGAGACCCAGTACTTC. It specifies CASSQDQQRGQETQYF.